The 23 T cell receptor beta chains below come from one sample, sequenced in a study of beta chain features in type 1 diabetes. Their target antigens are unknown. Investigators reverse transcribed all isolated RNA, so they sequenced expressed TCRB transcripts. Clones were sequenced by immunoSEQ multiplex PCR, and TCRdb holds only the in-frame ones, with some missing. The data contain under 300,000 clones, 16% of them singletons. Overall study results and limits: Within each of all four CD4+ subsets, Type 1 diabetes patients had TCRB CDR3s that were moderately but significantly shorter.

Sequenced: naive CD4+ T cells from blood. The receptors were gathered from a man aged 30 to 45 with type 1 diabetes.

CDR3 coding DNA: TGCAGCGTTGGTCCCCGGCTAGCGCAAGAGACCCAGTACTTC. Its protein product is CSVGPRLAQETQYF. The chain has TRBV29-1 and TRBJ2-5; D possibly corresponds to TRBD2 (6 bases). This CDR3 region has 14 residues. Germline V gene sequence: CDR1 SQVTM, CDR2 ANQGSEA. V lost 4 bases, J lost 2 bases, and 14 bases lay in between.

The V and J genes are TRBV4-3 and TRBJ2-1; D might be TRBD2 (6 bases). Deletions cut 1 base from V and 2 bases from J, with 9 bases between. Germline V gene data show CDR1 as LGHNA and CDR2 as YSLEER. The CDR3 sequence is 15 residues long. The CDR3 is CASSQAGSAYNEQFF. CDR3 nucleotide sequence: TGCGCCAGCAGCCAAGCCGGGAGCGCCTACAATGAGCAGTTCTTC.

The gene calls are TRBV6-6 and TRBJ2-1, with D uncertain. Trimming removed 1 base from V and 3 bases from J, with 10 bases in between. CDR1 is MNHNY and CDR2 is SVGAGI in the germline V gene (reference sequence). The CDR3 extends over 15 amino acids. The DNA for the CDR3 is TGTGCCAGCAGTTACTTAGGAGCCAGCTACAATGAGCAGTTCTTC. Translation: CASSYLGASYNEQFF.

This sequence joins TRBV28 and TRBJ2-1; D possibly matches TRBD1 or TRBD2 (5 bases each). V lost 7 bases, J lost 5 bases, and 12 bases lay in between. This CDR3 comprises 13 residues. In germline, CDR1 is MDHEN, CDR2 SYDVKM. CDR3 coding DNA: TGTGCCAGCACTTTGGGACGGAACAATGAGCAGTTCTTC. As protein: CASTLGRNNEQFF.

In this sample, this clone turned up a few times. This chain uses TRBV2 with TRBJ2-7; D not resolved. The V end lost 2 bases, the J end lost 2 bases, and 13 bases lay between the germline ends. This CDR3 comprises 15 residues. CDR1 and CDR2 (germline): SNHLY, FYNNEI. The CDR3 nucleotides read TGTGCCAGCAGTGAACCGTCAGGAAAAACCTACGAGCAGTACTTC. This encodes CASSEPSGKTYEQYF.

This clone appeared a few times. V is TRBV5-4 and J is TRBJ2-5, with unresolved D. V was cut by 0 bases and J by 0 bases, with 3 bases left in between. Germline CDR1 and CDR2: SGHNT and YYREEE (reference sequence). The CDR3 is made up of 13 amino acids. The CDR3 coding sequence is TGTGCCAGCAGCTTGGGTAACCAAGAGACCCAGTACTTC. Its translation: CASSLGNQETQYF.

The chain is built from TRBV4-1 and TRBJ2-1; TRBD2 agrees at 10 bases. The CDR3 extends over 19 amino acids. CDR1 MGHRA and CDR2 YSYEKL come from the germline V gene. V lost 0 bases to trimming and J lost 1 base; unmatched junction nucleotides: 9. The CDR3 sequence: CASSQDRLAGERSYNEQFF. In nucleotides, the CDR3 is TGCGCCAGCAGCCAAGATCGCCTAGCGGGAGAAAGGTCCTACAATGAGCAGTTCTTC.

This clone was detected a few times. The rearrangement links TRBV27 to TRBJ1-2, with D tentatively TRBD1 (5 bases). CDR3 length: 15 residues. CDR1 and CDR2 from the germline V gene are MNHEY and SMNVEV (reference sequence). Trimming took 3 bases from V and 2 from J, leaving 13 bases between them. The CDR3 is CASSFRQGANYGYTF. The CDR3 DNA reads as TGTGCCAGCAGTTTTCGCCAGGGAGCCAACTATGGCTACACCTTC.

The rearrangement links TRBV28 to TRBJ2-1; TRBD2 agrees at 8 bases. Germline V gives CDR1 MDHEN, CDR2 SYDVKM. V lost 2 bases, J lost 7 bases, and 4 bases stayed unmatched. CDR3 size: 14 residues. CDR3 coding DNA: TGTGCCAGCAGTTTAAGCGGGAGTTTGAATGAGCAGTTCTTC. Translating it yields CASSLSGSLNEQFF.

This clone was observed a handful of times. The gene calls are TRBV7-6 and TRBJ2-7, with TRBD1 matching over 8 bases. Germline V gives CDR1 SGHVS, CDR2 FNYEAQ. The CDR3 consists of 14 residues. The V gene end was trimmed by 5 bases and the J gene end by 5 bases; junction bases not matched to a gene: 8. The CDR3 spells CASSPIGQGHEQYF. CDR3 sequence (DNA): TGTGCCAGCAGCCCAATCGGACAGGGCCACGAGCAGTACTTC.

This chain links TRBV6-1 with TRBJ1-1; no firm D call. There are 12 residues in the CDR3. V lost 6 bases to trimming and J lost 0 bases, with 5 bases between them. Looked up from germline, CDR1 is MNHNS and CDR2 is SASEGT. The CDR3 DNA sequence: TGTGCCAGCAGGATCATGAACACTGAAGCTTTCTTT. Encoded protein: CASRIMNTEAFF.

The chain links TRBV11-2 to TRBJ2-1; tentatively, D is TRBD2 (6 bases). Germline V gene sequence: CDR1 SGHAT, CDR2 FQNNGV. This CDR3 has 14 amino acids. V gave up 5 bases and J gave up 2 bases, with 10 bases separating them. CDR3 residues: CASSPRETYNEQFF. Written as DNA, the CDR3 is TGTGCCAGCAGCCCTCGGGAGACCTACAATGAGCAGTTCTTC.

The V gene is TRBV7-7, the J gene TRBJ2-3; D is ambiguous. Germline V lookup: CDR1 SSHAT, CDR2 FNYEAQ (reference sequence). The CDR3 consists of 13 residues. The V and J ends lost 5 bases and 4 bases respectively, with 10 bases between them. CDR3 amino acids: CASSTSDSDTQYF. The CDR3 DNA reads as TGTGCCAGCAGCACAAGTGACTCAGATACGCAGTATTTT. The full variable domain, with the rest looked up from reference TRBV7-7 and TRBJ2-3, is GAGVSQSPRYKVTKRGQDVTLRCDPISSHATLYWYQQALGQGPEFLTYFNYEAQPDKSGLPSDRFSAERPEGSISTLTIQRTEQRDSAMYRCASSTSDSDTQYFGPGTRLTVL.

This chain links TRBV30 with TRBJ1-5; D unresolved. The CDR3 covers 13 residues. Trimming removed 4 bases from V and 0 bases from J, with 7 bases in between. Germline CDR1 is GTSNPN and CDR2 is SVGIG (reference sequence). CDR3 coding DNA: TGTGCCTGGAATGGGAATAGCAATCAGCCCCAGCATTTT. Translation gives CAWNGNSNQPQHF.

V is TRBV29-1 and J is TRBJ1-5; D perhaps matches TRBD1 (5 bases). Looked up from germline, CDR1 is SQVTM and CDR2 is ANQGSEA. The ends were cut back, 4 bases at V and 7 bases at J, with 11 bases in the middle. This CDR3 has 12 residues. CDR3 in amino acids: CSVAGSGQPQHF. CDR3 DNA: TGCAGCGTTGCAGGGAGCGGCCAGCCCCAGCATTTT.

The chain employs TRBV15 and TRBJ2-5; TRBD2 matches at 8 bases. Germline CDR1 reads LNHNV; CDR2 reads YYDKDF (reference sequence). The CDR3 is 16 amino acids. The trim removed 2 bases at V and 1 base at J, leaving 6 bases unmatched. Here the CDR3 DNA reads TGTGCCACCAGCAGAACGGTAGCGGGGAGCCAAGAGACCCAGTACTTC. As protein: CATSRTVAGSQETQYF. The full variable domain, in which reference TRBV15 and TRBJ2-5 provide the parts outside the CDR3, is DAMVIQNPRYQVTQFGKPVTLSCSQTLNHNVMYWYQQKSSQAPKLLFHYYDKDFNNEADTPDNFQSRRPNTSFCFLDIRSPGLGDTAMYLCATSRTVAGSQETQYFGPGTRLLVL.

The rearrangement links TRBV5-4 to TRBJ2-2; 7 bases line up with TRBD1. This CDR3 has 17 residues. Germline-derived CDR1 and CDR2 are SGHNT and YYREEE (reference sequence). With 0 bases clipped from V and 4 bases from J, the junction kept 9 bases outside the gene matches. CDR3: CASSLGQGGWGTGELFF. CDR3 nucleotide sequence: TGTGCCAGCAGCTTGGGACAGGGCGGTTGGGGCACCGGGGAGCTGTTTTTT.

The J gene is TRBJ2-5, the V gene TRBV30; D call uncertain. This CDR3 is built from 15 residues. Germline-derived CDR1 and CDR2 are GTSNPN and SVGIG (reference sequence). Trimming stripped 1 base from V and 6 bases from J, with 18 bases between. The CDR3 loop reads CAWSEQFGLGKTQYF. DNA of the CDR3: TGTGCCTGGAGTGAGCAATTCGGTTTGGGGAAGACCCAGTACTTC.

The CDR3 loop reads CASSPGTSGRAGELFF. CDR3 nucleotides: TGCGCCAGCAGCCCCGGGACTAGCGGGAGGGCCGGGGAGCTGTTTTTT. This chain joins TRBV5-1 and TRBJ2-2, with 16 bases identical to TRBD2. This CDR3 is built from 16 residues. Germline V lookup: CDR1 SGHRS, CDR2 YFSETQ. V dropped 4 bases and J dropped 6; count of bases not matched to a gene: 3.

The chain combines TRBV7-9 with TRBJ2-7; D is unclear. This CDR3 has 12 residues. Trimming took 10 bases from V and 0 from J, leaving 10 bases between them. CDR1 and CDR2 from the germline V gene are SEHNR and FQNEAQ (reference sequence). CDR3 coding DNA: TGTGCCATACAAAGAGGCTCCTACGAGCAGTACTTC. It translates to CAIQRGSYEQYF.

This clone has more than one count but fewer than ten. V and J are TRBV9 and TRBJ2-4; no clear D gene. In germline, CDR1 is SGDLS, CDR2 YYNGEE. CDR3 length equals 15 residues. Trimming cost V 0 bases and J 0 bases, with 7 bases left between them. The CDR3 nucleotides are TGTGCCAGCAGCGTAGACCTCCTAGCCAAAAACATTCAGTACTTC. This translates into CASSVDLLAKNIQYF.

This clone was recorded once. The V gene is TRBV11-2, the J gene TRBJ2-3; 7 bases are shared with TRBD2. This CDR3 has 15 residues. Trimming removed 3 bases from V and 1 base from J; junction bases left unmatched: 4. The germline gives CDR1 SGHAT, CDR2 FQNNGV. CDR3 DNA sequence: TGTGCCAGCAGCTTCGGGCTAGCGGGCACAGATACGCAGTATTTT. Its protein is CASSFGLAGTDTQYF.

This clone was picked up a small number of times. The chain couples TRBV15 to TRBJ2-6; D remains unclear. Germline assignment: CDR1 LNHNV and CDR2 YYDKDF (reference sequence). The CDR3 extends over 15 amino acids. Trimming removed 1 base at V and 0 bases at J, with 4 bases between. The DNA of the CDR3 is TGTGCCACCAGCAGAGCCAACTCTGGGGCCAACGTCCTGACTTTC. Translating it yields CATSRANSGANVLTF.